What follows is one TCR beta chain and its context. Its antigen is not yet known. No qualities accompany the bases; no much larger clone lies one base away. This entry comes from a study of shared clonotypes between healthy human individuals (dated by TCRdb to 2018 to 2020). About the study as a whole: The cohort comprised a couple of women and a few men aged 18 to 49 years. Per donor, three plates each were used for CD4 naive and CD4 memory, two for CD8 naive, and one for CD8 memory. To estimate repertoire size and how much clonotypes are shared between individuals, the study performed deep sequencing of blood TCR repertoires from roughly five healthy adults. To increase sequencing depth and limit assay-specific biases, different laboratories used diverse techniques to prepare libraries and sequence TCR repertoires. Between about 0.85 and 8.9 billion PBMCs per donor were obtained by leukapheresis.

The CDR3 numbers 12 residues from cysteine through phenylalanine. Only the CDR3 part of the read is kept: 36 bases, read in frame from the first base. Per the germline V gene, SGHRS is the CDR1 and YFSETQ is the CDR2. The junction carries 10 bases between V and J, which are trimmed by 3 bases and 6 bases respectively. Healthy HIV-negative adults with no recently reported acute infections or vaccinations were included as donors. All donors were Caucasian adults living in Nashville, Tennessee, USA. CD4+ T cells were enriched by magnetic negative selection, after which naive cells were positively selected on CD45RA and the negative fraction was taken as the memory subset. Blood was obtained by leukapheresis, after which PBMCs were separated by Ficoll-Histopaque density gradient centrifugation and cryopreserved in liquid nitrogen vapor phase. Analytical flow cytometry was used to check the purity and quantity of every magnetically sorted T cell population. Genomic DNA was isolated from every sorted fraction and measured by UV absorbance on a Nanodrop 2000c.

Points the paper makes about the study in general: Across four donors, about 5% of naive CD4, approximately 3.6% of naive CD8, about 2% of memory CD4, and roughly 0.4% of memory CD8 clonotypes were shared. Rarefaction of sorted-subset datasets indicated incomplete sequencing despite the large sequencing depth. Only blood was sampled, and tissue TCR repertoires likely differ from those in blood. Pairwise subsampling indicated that sequencing depth was expected to affect the degree of clonotype sharing among donors. The genetic and exposure-history diversity represented was limited by the small number of donors. Larger estimated clonotype richness was generally found for naive subsets than for memory subsets. Clonotypes shared by all four sorted-subset donors showed higher generation probabilities than non-shared clonotypes.

Using the deep immunoSEQ assay, multiplex PCR amplified TCR CDR3 regions from genomic DNA. Genomic DNA extracted from each cell subset was distributed evenly over all wells of several immunoSEQ 96-well plates, and each plate served as one replicate. For sorted subsets, 200 to 250 ng of genomic DNA, equivalent to around 29,000 T cell genomes, went into each replicate PCR. Purified libraries were quantified with a Qubit 3.0 fluorometer, sized on a Bioanalyzer 2100, and re-quantified with the KAPA Library Quantification kit. Each immunoSEQ 96-well plate was sequenced on its own single-read 150-cycle Illumina NextSeq 550 flow cell. Per the source publication's procedure: Because only junctional sequences without quality scores were contained in the immunoSEQ output, filtering matching that applied to full-length reads could not be performed. To assign V/J genes and CDR3, sequences were annotated using PyIR, a Python wrapper for IgBLAST v1.9, with IMGT germline references. Reads with weak V/J assignments (E-value above 1e-6), missing CDR3, stop codons, out-of-frame junctions, or ambiguous translated residues were removed. A V3J clonotype was defined by an identical inferred V gene, J gene, and CDR3 amino acid sequence. To compute the percentage overlap between repertoires, the number of shared unique clonotypes was divided by the size of the smaller repertoire. Three approaches were used to assess repertoire richness: RTK rarefaction, the Chao1 estimator, and Recon v2.1 estimates of unobserved clonotypes. Generation probabilities for all TCRbeta clonotypes obtained by the gDNA method from a handful of donors were computed using OLGA. Held by TCRdb, this immuneACCESS table contains in-frame sequences only and omits some clones. Under half of the omission traces to an unresolved V gene where checked; the cause of the rest is unknown. V and J calls plus clone size are reproduced from that table; the DNA served to infer D and trimming. This sample is represented by around 700,000 clones; roughly 70% of them were singletons. Together, the top ten hold approximately 2% of the sample.

The chain was built from TRBV5-1 and TRBJ2-7; the D gene is perhaps TRBD1, from 6 matching bases. The origin of this receptor is a woman in her twenties or thirties in good health. Sequencing was done on a sample of memory CD4+ T cells sorted from blood. The sample's cell subset or site label, decoded: CD45RA-negative fraction. This receptor carries the CDR3 CASSSGESEQYF. The bases read TGCGCCAGCAGCTCAGGGGAATCCGAGCAGTACTTC.